The clone carrying this TCR beta chain was counted between two and nine times. Original processing notes: The authors estimated nucleated cell counts from reference gene primer amplification. Profiled with immunoSEQ multiplex PCR; TCRdb holds only in-frame clones, not every one. The DNA gave D and trimming, while V, J and clone size come from that table. This table holds 53,000 or so clones, approximately 80% found once. These data come from a study of blood T cell repertoires in COVID-19. Study context: Both acute and convalescent COVID-19 samples were obtained from the United States, Italy and Spain. T cells, B-cell-depleted T cells, or PBMCs provided the cDNA or gDNA that served as material.

The germline V and J ends were trimmed by 6 bases and 4 bases, with 13 bases remaining between them. There are 13 residues in the CDR3. Looked up from germline, CDR1 is SGHAT and CDR2 is FQNNGV. The sequencing input was peripheral blood. This sequence joins TRBV11-2 and TRBJ2-7, with D possibly matching TRBD1 (6 bases). The TCR comes from a man in his 70s with active or convalescent COVID-19. CDR3 protein: CASRPRDNYEQYF. The CDR3 coding sequence is TGTGCCAGCAGGCCCCGGGACAATTACGAGCAGTACTTC.